These 6 T cell receptor beta chains came from one sample sequenced in a study of CD8+ T cells in alopecia areata. Sequencing relied on a cDNA template that was reverse transcribed from extracted RNA. Produced via immunoSEQ multiplex PCR; TCRdb's table is partial and in-frame only. Reported are around 100,000 clones, none seen only once; the ten largest carry 15% to 20%. Material: lesional skin. These receptors were collected from a C3H/HeJ mouse with alopecia areata. This strain has MHC haplotype H2-k.

This clone was detected a few times. The genes are named according to mouse. The missing CDR3 end, 4 residues past where the read stops, is filled in from the germline J gene. The chain couples TRBV13-1 to TRBJ2-1; 9 nucleotides align to TRBD1. This CDR3 contains 15 residues. The V gene's germline CDR1 is NSHNY and CDR2 SYGAGN. The CDR3 reads CASSPRDRVGAEQFF. The CDR3 bases that were read are TGTGCCAGCAGCCCCCGGGACAGGGTGGGGGCT.

Of note for this clone: All gene names here are mouse names. The CDR3 is cut off 4 residues early in the read; its end comes from the germline J gene. V and J are TRBV19 and TRBJ2-4; possible D gene TRBD1, 5 bases. V was clipped by 5 bases and J by 2 bases, with 15 bases between them. The CDR3 spans 15 residues. Germline lookup yields CDR1 FNHDT and CDR2 SITEND (reference sequence). The CDR3: CASRLNGQFQNTLYF. The part of the CDR3 DNA that was read is TGTGCCAGCAGGCTAAACGGACAATTTCAAAAC.

As for this clone: Gene names are mouse gene names. CDR3 bases read: TGTGCCAGCAGGTCCGGGACAGACTATGCT. Translating it yields CASRSGTDYA. The CDR3 as a whole reads CASRSGTDYAEQFF. The chain has TRBV3 and TRBJ2-1, with 7 bases that match TRBD1. Read sequence stops 4 residues before the CDR3 end, and the germline J gene provides the missing end. From germline, CDR1 is SNHLY and CDR2 FYNGKV (reference sequence). The CDR3 extends over 14 amino acids. Trimming removed 6 bases from V and 2 bases from J; junction bases left unmatched: 4. The whole variable domain, remainder taken from reference TRBV3 and TRBJ2-1, is GPKVLQIPSHQIIDMGQMVTLNCDPVSNHLYFYWYKQILGQQMEFLVNFYNGKVMEKSKLFKDQFSVERPDGSYFTLKIQPTALEDSAVYFCASRSGTDYAEQFFGPGTRLTVL.

Points on this clone: Mouse germline and gene names are used. The DNA ends 4 residues before the CDR3 does, and the rest of the CDR3 is filled in from the germline J gene. The chain combines TRBV13-3 with TRBJ2-5; D call uncertain. Per the germline V gene, CDR1 is NNHDY and CDR2 is SYVADS. This CDR3 is 13 amino acids long. CDR3 region: CASSDGRKDTQYF. The sequenced CDR3 bases are TGTGCCAGCAGTGATGGCAGGAAAGAC. Full variable domain (rest looked up from reference TRBV13-3 and TRBJ2-5): EAAVTQSPRSKVAVTGGKVTLSCHQTNNHDYMYWYRQDTGHGLRLIHYSYVADSTEKGDIPDGYKASRPSQENFSLILELASLSQTAVYFCASSDGRKDTQYFGPGTRLLVL.

Concerning this clone: Gene names are mouse gene names. With the read ending 4 residues before the CDR3 end, the germline J gene is used to fill in that end. This chain joins TRBV13-2 and TRBJ1-1; tentatively, D is TRBD1 (6 bases). Germline CDR1 and CDR2: NNHNN and SYGAGS (reference sequence). The CDR3 spans 15 residues. V dropped 1 base and J dropped 1 base, with 11 bases sitting between them. CDR3 sequence: CASGDPGTQNTEVFF. Incomplete CDR3 DNA: TGTGCCAGCGGTGATCCCGGGACACAAAACACA.

This clone occurred many times. The gene names here belong to mouse. From the germline J gene comes the end of the CDR3, since the read stops 4 residues before it. The chain has TRBV13-3 and TRBJ1-4; 9 bases match TRBD1. J lost 4 bases, V lost 4 bases, and 8 bases had no gene match. This CDR3 is 16 amino acids long. Germline V gives CDR1 NNHDY, CDR2 SYVADS. The CDR3 sequence: CASSPAGTGINERLFF. The part of the CDR3 DNA that was read is TGTGCCAGCAGTCCTGCGGGGACAGGGATCAACGAA.